Presented here are 10 T cell receptor beta chains from one specimen sequenced in a study of technical replicates of blood from a few donors. The table came from immunoSEQ multiplex PCR; TCRdb's copy has only in-frame clones and leaves some out. Of more than 80,000 clones in the sample, nearly 97% are singletons; the top ten hold approximately 0.23%. Sequenced material: T cells isolated from PBMCs. The source of these receptors is a human donor in good health.

This sequence joins TRBV7-6 and TRBJ2-5; possibly TRBD2 for D (6 bases). The CDR3 consists of 18 residues. Per germline, CDR1 SGHVS and CDR2 FNYEAQ. V was pared by 5 bases and J by 0 bases, with 22 bases between. The CDR3 loop is CASSLRPRGGTNQETQYF. As DNA, the CDR3 is TGTGCCAGCAGCCTCCGACCCCGGGGCGGGACGAACCAAGAGACCCAGTACTTC. Based on the CDR3 plus reference TRBV7-6 and TRBJ2-5, the full variable domain is GAGVSQSPRYKVTKRGQDVALRCDPISGHVSLYWYRQALGQGPEFLTYFNYEAQQDKSGLPNDRFSAERPEGSISTLTIQRTEQRDSAMYRCASSLRPRGGTNQETQYFGPGTRLLVL.

The rearrangement links TRBV5-1 to TRBJ2-3; D perhaps matches TRBD1 (5 bases). The CDR3 has 16 amino acids. The ends were cut back, 0 bases at V and 4 bases at J, with 15 bases in the middle. Looked up from germline, CDR1 is SGHRS and CDR2 is YFSETQ. CDR3 sequence: CASSLGRQNPPDTQYF. The CDR3 DNA reads as TGCGCCAGCAGCTTGGGGAGACAGAATCCCCCAGATACGCAGTATTTT.

V usage is TRBV13 and J usage is TRBJ1-1; 12 positions match TRBD1. Germline V gene data show CDR1 as PRHDT and CDR2 as FYEKMQ (reference sequence). The CDR3 covers 17 residues. V lost 2 bases, J lost 5 bases, and 9 bases stayed unmatched. CDR3 sequence: CASSLLSGQGAGTEAFF. CDR3 bases: TGTGCCAGCAGCTTATTATCGGGACAGGGGGCTGGAACTGAAGCTTTCTTT. The full variable domain, its missing parts supplied by reference TRBV13 and TRBJ1-1, is AAGVIQSPRHLIKEKRETATLKCYPIPRHDTVYWYQQGPGQDPQFLISFYEKMQSDKGSIPDRFSAQQFSDYHSELNMSSLELGDSALYFCASSLLSGQGAGTEAFFGQGTRLTVV.

The chain joins TRBV6-5 to TRBJ1-1, with D maybe TRBD1 (6 bases). Trimming left V 0 bases short and J 3 bases short, with 14 bases between. Germline V gene sequence: CDR1 MNHEY, CDR2 SVGAGI. The CDR3 runs to 16 residues. The CDR3 region is CASSYSIYRADTEAFF. CDR3 sequence (DNA): TGTGCCAGCAGTTACTCTATTTACAGGGCTGACACTGAAGCTTTCTTT.

Here the CDR3 reads CASSMRGGSSYNEQFF. CDR3 DNA sequence: TGTGCCAGTAGTATGAGAGGTGGGAGCTCCTACAATGAGCAGTTCTTC. The V and J genes are TRBV19 and TRBJ2-1; weak D call: TRBD2 (5 bases). Trimming removed 3 bases at V and 0 bases at J, with 12 bases between. This CDR3 region has 16 residues. Germline-derived CDR1 and CDR2 are LNHDA and SQIVND (reference sequence).

A single count supports this clone. The chain couples TRBV7-3 to TRBJ1-5; the D is unclear. Germline V gives CDR1 SGHTA, CDR2 FQGTGA. V was trimmed by 7 bases and J by 1 base, leaving 8 bases between them. There are 13 residues in the CDR3. CDR3 protein: CASTTGSNQPQHF. The CDR3, as DNA: TGTGCCAGCACAACGGGGAGCAATCAGCCCCAGCATTTT.

This chain connects TRBV6-5 to TRBJ1-2; D is ambiguous. Trimming took off 0 bases at V and 4 bases at J, with 9 bases between the two ends. Germline V gene data show CDR1 as MNHEY and CDR2 as SVGAGI. This CDR3 is 14 amino acids long. For the CDR3, the DNA is TGTGCCAGCAGTTACTCGACACGGCGCTATGGCTACACCTTC. Translation: CASSYSTRRYGYTF.

This rearrangement joins TRBV11-3 to TRBJ2-7; D gene ambiguous. From germline, CDR1 is SGHNT and CDR2 YENEEA. The germline V and J ends were trimmed by 5 bases and 4 bases, with 12 bases remaining between them. CDR3 length: 13 residues. CDR3 region: CASSPATGYEQYF. The CDR3 DNA follows: TGTGCCAGCAGCCCCGCAACCGGGTACGAGCAGTACTTC.

The CDR3 DNA sequence: TGCGCCAGCAGCTTGGATATTGAGGGCACAAGCTATGGCTACACCTTC. Protein: CASSLDIEGTSYGYTF. This chain uses TRBV5-1 with TRBJ1-2; no firm D call. The CDR3 spans 16 residues. The V gene's germline CDR1 is SGHRS and CDR2 YFSETQ. The V gene lost 0 bases and the J gene lost 4 bases, with 16 bases spanning the gap.

V gene TRBV7-8 combines with J gene TRBJ2-7, with 11 positions matching TRBD2. Germline CDR1 is SGHVS and CDR2 is FQNEAQ. Trimming took 2 bases from V and 0 from J; bases not matched to a gene: 6. This CDR3 has 17 amino acids. This CDR3 reads CASSLLAGGPSSYEQYF. The CDR3 DNA is TGTGCCAGCAGCTTACTAGCGGGAGGCCCGTCCTCCTACGAGCAGTACTTC.